The 30 T cell receptor beta chains reported below all come from one sample, sequenced in a study of blood T cell repertoires in COVID-19. Only in-frame clones appear in the TCRdb table, and some are missing; sequencing was by immunoSEQ multiplex PCR. Found here are roughly 67,000 clones, 86% of them singletons; the top ten hold approximately 4.2%. The sample was peripheral blood. Receptors were obtained from a man aged 45-65 years with acute or convalescent COVID-19.

The rearrangement uses TRBV5-1 and TRBJ2-5; maybe TRBD2 (6 bases). The ends were cut back, 3 bases at V and 1 base at J, with 13 bases in the middle. The germline V gene has CDR1 SGHRS and CDR2 YFSETQ. CDR3 size: 15 residues. The CDR3 region has the DNA TGCGCCAGCAGCTCATGGGGGGAATCCCAAGAGACCCAGTACTTC. As protein: CASSSWGESQETQYF.

This clone occurred a few times. The chain carries TRBV12-3 or TRBV12-4 and TRBJ2-3; D is undetermined. V lost 6 bases and J lost 9, with 16 bases in between. The CDR3 is 13 residues long. The CDR3 nucleotides are TGTGCCAGCAGCCAGGCCGAAGTGGTGACGCAGTATTTT. Protein: CASSQAEVVTQYF.

V gene TRBV11-2 combines with J gene TRBJ1-5, with 8 bases identical to TRBD1. The CDR3 spans 14 residues. With 6 bases clipped from V and 3 bases from J, the junction kept 4 bases outside the gene matches. Germline V gives CDR1 SGHAT, CDR2 FQNNGV. CDR3 amino acids: CASSRQGFNQPQHF. The CDR3 nucleotides are TGTGCCAGCAGTCGACAGGGGTTCAATCAGCCCCAGCATTTT. Looking up the rest from reference TRBV11-2 and TRBJ1-5 gives the full variable domain: EAGVAQSPRYKIIEKRQSVAFWCNPISGHATLYWYQQILGQGPKLLIQFQNNGVVDDSQLPKDRFSAERLKGVDSTLKIQPAKLEDSAVYLCASSRQGFNQPQHFGDGTRLSIL.

In its sample, this clone was seen a few times. The gene calls are TRBV4-1 and TRBJ1-2; the match to TRBD1 covers 7 bases. Germline V lookup: CDR1 MGHRA, CDR2 YSYEKL. V shed 6 bases and J 2 bases; nucleotides not matched to a gene: 3. This CDR3 is 13 amino acids long. The CDR3 loop is CASSQTGNYGYTF. The DNA of the CDR3 is TGCGCCAGCAGTCAGACAGGGAACTATGGCTACACCTTC.

The V call is TRBV4-1, the J call TRBJ1-2, with 7 bases matching TRBD1. CDR3 length equals 15 residues. Per germline, CDR1 MGHRA and CDR2 YSYEKL. Trimming at V came to 2 bases and at J to 3 bases, leaving 6 bases not matched to a gene. In nucleotides, the CDR3 is TGCGCCAGCAGCCAAACAGGGGCGAGGGACTATGGCTACACCTTC. This codes for CASSQTGARDYGYTF.

This clone occurred once. The genes are TRBV24-1 and TRBJ2-7, with 10 bases that match TRBD2. The junction had 5 bases not matched to a gene; V was cut back by 10 bases and J by 0 bases. Germline V gene sequence: CDR1 KGHDR, CDR2 SFDVKD. This CDR3 contains 14 residues. The CDR3 region has the DNA TGTGCCACAGCCTCTAGCGGGAGCTCCTACGAGCAGTACTTC. Its translation: CATASSGSSYEQYF.

This chain links TRBV7-8 with TRBJ2-3, with D perhaps TRBD2 (6 bases). Per germline, CDR1 SGHVS and CDR2 FQNEAQ. The CDR3 spans 14 residues. V dropped 5 bases and J dropped 3 bases, with 12 bases sitting between them. CDR3: CASSGGFLTDTQYF. The CDR3 DNA sequence: TGTGCCAGCAGCGGGGGGTTTCTAACAGATACGCAGTATTTT.

This clone was observed a handful of times. The rearrangement uses TRBV3-1 (or the pseudogene TRBV3-2) and TRBJ2-1, with D possibly matching TRBD2 (5 bases). With 2 bases removed from V and 10 bases from J, the gap between germline ends came to 9 bases. The CDR3 covers 12 residues. Germline CDR1 reads LGHDT; CDR2 reads YNNKEL (reference sequence). CDR3 sequence (DNA): TGTGCCAGCAGCCAACTCCGCGGGGAGCAGTTCTTC. Translating gives CASSQLRGEQFF.

This rearrangement joins TRBV2 to TRBJ2-5, with 7 bases aligning to TRBD1. The V and J ends lost 10 bases and 0 bases, in that order; junction bases with no gene match: 5. The germline V gene has CDR1 SNHLY and CDR2 FYNNEI. The CDR3 consists of 13 residues. The CDR3 DNA sequence: TGTGCCACCAAGACAGGGTACCAAGAGACCCAGTACTTC. This encodes CATKTGYQETQYF. The variable domain in full, with the rest retrieved from reference TRBV2 and TRBJ2-5, is EPEVTQTPSHQVTQMGQEVILRCVPISNHLYFYWYRQILGQKVEFLVSFYNNEISEKSEIFDDQFSVERPDGSNFTLKIRSTKLEDSAMYFCATKTGYQETQYFGPGTRLLVL.

This clone was seen once. This sequence joins TRBV11-3 and TRBJ2-1; the D gene is possibly TRBD2 (5 bases). CDR1 SGHNT and CDR2 YENEEA come from the germline V gene. V gave up 3 bases and J gave up 9 bases, with 18 bases separating them. CDR3 length equals 15 residues. CDR3 nucleotides: TGTGCCAGCAGCTTTGCTGGGCCTGCGGGCGGTGAGCAGTTCTTC. As protein: CASSFAGPAGGEQFF.

This rearrangement joins TRBV21-1 to TRBJ2-5; the table's D gene call, TRBD2, was not cross checked with the DNA. TRBV21-1 is an annotated pseudogene. The CDR3 spans 14 residues. For the CDR3, the DNA is TGTGCCAGCAGCAGGGCGGGAGTGGAAGAGACCCAGTACTTC. It codes for CASSRAGVEETQYF.

The CDR3 DNA reads as TGTGCCAGCAAGGGACAGGGTCCCTCATCACCCCTCCACTTT. Translation: CASKGQGPSSPLHF. The gene calls are TRBV2 and TRBJ1-6; the match to TRBD1 covers 9 bases. V was clipped by 7 bases and J by 10 bases; unmatched bases: 8. The CDR3 has 14 amino acids. Germline-derived CDR1 and CDR2 are SNHLY and FYNNEI.

The rearrangement joins TRBV19 to TRBJ1-5; D is possibly TRBD1 (6 bases). The CDR3 spans 16 residues. Germline CDR1 reads LNHDA; CDR2 reads SQIVND (reference sequence). V dropped 5 bases and J dropped 1 base, with 15 bases sitting between them. Written as DNA, the CDR3 is TGTGCCAGTAGTCCCGCGGGGGGCAGGAGCAATCAGCCCCAGCATTTT. Its translation: CASSPAGGRSNQPQHF. The entire variable domain, with the rest obtained from reference TRBV19 and TRBJ1-5, is as follows: DGGITQSPKYLFRKEGQNVTLSCEQNLNHDAMYWYRQDPGQGLRLIYYSQIVNDFQKGDIAEGYSVSREKKESFPLTVTSAQKNPTAFYLCASSPAGGRSNQPQHFGDGTRLSIL.

The V gene is TRBV27, the J gene TRBJ2-2; D is possibly TRBD1 (6 bases). The V end lost 5 bases, the J end lost 4 bases, and 17 bases lay between the germline ends. The CDR3 contains 16 residues. Germline CDR1 reads MNHEY; CDR2 reads SMNVEV (reference sequence). The CDR3 region has the DNA TGTGCCAGCAGTACCCCGACAGGCCAGGGCACCGGGGAGCTGTTTTTT. It specifies CASSTPTGQGTGELFF.

The J gene is TRBJ2-1, the V gene TRBV7-3; the D is unclear. The V gene lost 5 bases and the J gene lost 6 bases, with 14 bases spanning the gap. The CDR3 has 14 residues. Germline V gene lookup returns CDR1 SGHTA and CDR2 FQGTGA. CDR3 DNA sequence: TGTGCCAGCAGCCCACGGGTTAGGAGCAATGAGCAGTTCTTC. Translation gives CASSPRVRSNEQFF. Combining the CDR3 with reference TRBV7-3 and TRBJ2-1 gives the whole variable domain GAGVSQTPSNKVTEKGKYVELRCDPISGHTALYWYRQSLGQGPEFLIYFQGTGAADDSGLPNDRFFAVRPEGSVSTLKIQRTERGDSAVYLCASSPRVRSNEQFFGPGTRLTVL.

The chain employs TRBV19 and TRBJ1-1; the D is unclear. Trimming took off 1 base at V and 4 bases at J, with 13 bases between the two ends. Germline values: CDR1 LNHDA, CDR2 SQIVND (reference sequence). The CDR3 covers 15 residues. Here the CDR3 reads CASSIAANSFTEAFF. The CDR3 DNA reads as TGTGCCAGTAGTATAGCCGCGAATAGTTTCACTGAAGCTTTCTTT. The full variable domain, rest sourced from reference TRBV19 and TRBJ1-1, is DGGITQSPKYLFRKEGQNVTLSCEQNLNHDAMYWYRQDPGQGLRLIYYSQIVNDFQKGDIAEGYSVSREKKESFPLTVTSAQKNPTAFYLCASSIAANSFTEAFFGQGTRLTVV.

The rearrangement joins TRBV28 to TRBJ1-6; the D gene is possibly TRBD1 (6 bases). This CDR3 is 14 amino acids long. From germline, CDR1 is MDHEN and CDR2 SYDVKM. V lost 9 bases to trimming and J lost 0 bases, with 9 bases between them. Here the CDR3 reads CASQGSSYNSPLHF. CDR3 DNA: TGTGCCAGTCAGGGGAGCTCCTATAATTCACCCCTCCACTTT. Drawing the rest from reference TRBV28 and TRBJ1-6, the complete variable domain is DVKVTQSSRYLVKRTGEKVFLECVQDMDHENMFWYRQDPGLGLRLIYFSYDVKMKEKGDIPEGYSVSREKKERFSLILESASTNQTSMYLCASQGSSYNSPLHFGNGTRLTVT.

The CDR3: CASSRSGTVNQPQHF. DNA of the CDR3: TGTGCCAGCAGCCGATCCGGGACAGTCAATCAGCCCCAGCATTTT. The chain uses TRBV7-9 and TRBJ1-5; 7 positions agree with TRBD1. The CDR3 loop spans 15 amino acids. CDR1 and CDR2 (germline): SEHNR, FQNEAQ (reference sequence). Trimming at V came to 5 bases and at J to 3 bases, leaving 7 bases not matched to a gene.

V is TRBV12-3 or TRBV12-4 and J is TRBJ2-5, with D perhaps matching TRBD2 (5 bases). With 5 bases removed from V and 5 bases from J, the gap between germline ends came to 9 bases. This CDR3 comprises 12 residues. The CDR3 bases are TGTGCCAGCAGTACGCGGGCTGAGACCCAGTACTTC. This translates into CASSTRAETQYF.

This clone occurred a few times. The V and J genes are TRBV7-8 and TRBJ2-1; 11 bases map to TRBD1. Looked up from germline, CDR1 is SGHVS and CDR2 is FQNEAQ. V gave up 2 bases and J gave up 0 bases; unmatched junction bases: 12. This CDR3 has 20 amino acids. The DNA of the CDR3 is TGTGCCAGCAGCTTATGGACAGGGGGCTCTTATGCGGCCTCCTACAATGAGCAGTTCTTC. It codes for CASSLWTGGSYAASYNEQFF.

The chain recombines TRBV6-5 with TRBJ1-5, with TRBD1 matching over 7 bases. CDR3 length: 14 amino acids. V gave up 5 bases and J gave up 4 bases; unmatched junction bases: 5. CDR1 MNHEY and CDR2 SVGAGI come from the germline V gene. The CDR3 region has the DNA TGTGCCAGCAGTCAGGGGGTAGGGAATCAGCCCCAGCATTTT. It yields the protein CASSQGVGNQPQHF.

This chain uses TRBV3-1 (or the pseudogene TRBV3-2) with TRBJ1-2; 7 nucleotides match TRBD1. Losses at the gene ends were 4 bases for V and 4 bases for J; bases not matched to a gene: 3. Looked up from germline, CDR1 is LGHDT and CDR2 is YNNKEL (reference sequence). CDR3 length: 13 residues. This chain's CDR3 is CASSPQGGYGYTF. The CDR3 bases are TGTGCCAGCAGCCCTCAGGGGGGCTATGGCTACACCTTC.

This chain uses TRBV7-2 with TRBJ1-5, with TRBD1 identical over 12 bases. Trimming removed 3 bases from V and 6 bases from J; junction bases left unmatched: 3. Germline lookup yields CDR1 SGHTA and CDR2 FQGNSA. CDR3 length: 15 residues. The CDR3 bases are TGTGCCAGCAGCTTTGGGACAGGGGGCTTTCAGCCCCAGCATTTT. Translation: CASSFGTGGFQPQHF. The full variable domain, completed using reference TRBV7-2 and TRBJ1-5, is GAGVSQSPSNKVTEKGKDVELRCDPISGHTALYWYRQSLGQGLEFLIYFQGNSAPDKSGLPSDRFSAERTGGSVSTLTIQRTQQEDSAVYLCASSFGTGGFQPQHFGDGTRLSIL.

This chain links TRBV30 with TRBJ2-7; TRBD1 agrees at 8 bases. The germline gives CDR1 GTSNPN, CDR2 SVGIG (reference sequence). V was pared by 3 bases and J by 1 base, with 5 bases of the junction left unmatched. This CDR3 has 14 amino acids. Written as DNA, the CDR3 is TGTGCCTGGAGAGGACAGGGAAGGTCCTACGAGCAGTACTTC. Protein product: CAWRGQGRSYEQYF.

The chain joins TRBV5-1 to TRBJ2-2; TRBD2 matches at 9 bases. Germline V lookup: CDR1 SGHRS, CDR2 YFSETQ. The CDR3 contains 16 residues. The V and J ends lost 2 bases and 6 bases, in that order; junction bases with no gene match: 8. For the CDR3, the DNA is TGCGCCAGCAGCTTTCCAGCGGGAGGAGATTCCGGGGAGCTGTTTTTT. Protein sequence: CASSFPAGGDSGELFF.

The chain couples TRBV6-5 to TRBJ1-4; 12 bases map to TRBD1. Losses at the gene ends were 0 bases for V and 8 bases for J; bases not matched to a gene: 4. This CDR3 is built from 16 residues. Germline CDR1 and CDR2: MNHEY and SVGAGI. The CDR3 sequence: CASSYSPGTGGEKLFF. CDR3 nucleotides: TGTGCCAGCAGTTACTCTCCCGGGACAGGGGGCGAAAAACTGTTTTTT.

This clone has just a few counts. The chain links TRBV12-3 or TRBV12-4 to TRBJ1-5; TRBD1 is a possible D gene (6 bases). This CDR3 contains 13 residues. The ends were cut back, 6 bases at V and 5 bases at J, with 11 bases in the middle. The CDR3 here is CASSRTDDQPQHF. The DNA for the CDR3 is TGTGCCAGCAGCAGGACAGACGATCAGCCCCAGCATTTT.

This sequence joins TRBV7-9 and TRBJ2-7; 7 nucleotides line up with TRBD1. V gave up 5 bases and J gave up 3 bases; unmatched junction bases: 1. This CDR3 has 12 residues. The V gene's germline CDR1 is SEHNR and CDR2 FQNEAQ (reference sequence). The CDR3 bases are TGTGCCAGCAGCCGACAGGGCTACGAGCAGTACTTC. It yields the protein CASSRQGYEQYF. Together with reference TRBV7-9 and TRBJ2-7, the CDR3 gives the full variable domain: DTGVSQNPRHKITKRGQNVTFRCDPISEHNRLYWYRQTLGQGPEFLTYFQNEAQLEKSRLLSDRFSAERPKGSFSTLEIQRTEQGDSAMYLCASSRQGYEQYFGPGTRLTVT.

This sequence joins TRBV11-2 and TRBJ1-1; 7 nucleotides match TRBD1. CDR3 length equals 12 residues. V trimming: 4 bases; J trimming: 8 bases; junction bases outside the gene matches: 4. Germline V lookup: CDR1 SGHAT, CDR2 FQNNGV. This chain's CDR3 is CASSSRTGEAFF. CDR3 bases: TGTGCCAGCAGCTCCCGGACAGGAGAAGCTTTCTTT.

This chain links TRBV5-1 with TRBJ2-2, with D perhaps matching TRBD2 (6 bases). Trimming stripped 0 bases from V and 6 bases from J, with 9 bases between. Germline CDR1 reads SGHRS; CDR2 reads YFSETQ. CDR3 size: 14 residues. The CDR3 nucleotides are TGCGCCAGCAGCTTGGGCGGGACGGCCGGGGAGCTGTTTTTT. Amino acids: CASSLGGTAGELFF. Complete variable domain (other parts from reference TRBV5-1 and TRBJ2-2): KAGVTQTPRYLIKTRGQQVTLSCSPISGHRSVSWYQQTPGQGLQFLFEYFSETQRNKGNFPGRFSGRQFSNSRSEMNVSTLELGDSALYLCASSLGGTAGELFFGEGSRLTVL.